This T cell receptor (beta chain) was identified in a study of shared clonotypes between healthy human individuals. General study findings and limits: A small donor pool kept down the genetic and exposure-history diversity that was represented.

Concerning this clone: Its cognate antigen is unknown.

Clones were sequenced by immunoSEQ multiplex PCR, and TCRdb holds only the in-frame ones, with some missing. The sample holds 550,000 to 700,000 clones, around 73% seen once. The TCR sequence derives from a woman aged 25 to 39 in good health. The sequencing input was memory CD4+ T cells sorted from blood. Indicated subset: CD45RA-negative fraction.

The CDR3 nucleotides read TGTGCCTGGAGTGTAGCTCGGTCGGGGTGGCGAACGCTAATCAATCAGCCCCAGCATTTT. Its protein is CAWSVARSGWRTLINQPQHF. The chain carries TRBV30 and TRBJ1-5; no clear D. CDR1 is GTSNPN, CDR2 SVGIG, per germline (reference sequence). Trimming stripped 0 bases from V and 3 bases from J, with 27 bases between. The CDR3 sequence is 20 residues long.